The 11 T cell receptor beta chains below all came from one sample that was sequenced in a study of cytomegalovirus exposure and HLA in healthy donors. Use of 60 Vbeta and 13 Jbeta primers characterized the PCR. Using immunoSEQ multiplex PCR, the repertoire was profiled, and TCRdb retains in-frame clones only, with some absent. The sample carries under 150,000 clones, approximately 80% recorded once. The sequenced sample was PBMCs. The receptors come from a woman in her thirties or forties in good health and CMV-seropositive.

This clone showed up just a few times. The rearrangement uses TRBV4-1 and TRBJ1-2; TRBD1 is a possible D gene (6 bases). The CDR3 is 15 amino acids. The V end lost 0 bases, the J end lost 4 bases, and 12 bases lay between the germline ends. Germline V gene data show CDR1 as MGHRA and CDR2 as YSYEKL. CDR3 protein: CASSQDWGTPYGYTF. The CDR3 DNA reads TGCGCCAGCAGCCAAGATTGGGGGACACCCTATGGCTACACCTTC.

The V gene is TRBV6-6, the J gene TRBJ2-7; TRBD2 aligns across 12 bases. Per germline, CDR1 MNHNY and CDR2 SVGAGI (reference sequence). The junction had 5 bases not matched to a gene; V was cut back by 2 bases and J by 6 bases. The CDR3 has 15 amino acids. CDR3 DNA: TGTGCCAGCAGTTACGTGGCTAGCGGGAGGGCCGAGCAGTACTTC. Encoded protein: CASSYVASGRAEQYF.

The gene calls are TRBV2 and TRBJ1-6; 12 bases map to TRBD1. The germline V gene encodes CDR1 SNHLY and CDR2 FYNNEI. There are 14 residues in the CDR3. Trimming took 5 bases from V and 10 from J; bases not matched to a gene: 3. This CDR3 reads CASSPGQGASPLHF. CDR3 nucleotide sequence: TGTGCCAGCAGTCCGGGACAGGGGGCATCACCCCTCCACTTT.

The chain carries TRBV29-1 and TRBJ2-7; 9 nucleotides match TRBD1. The CDR3 length is 13 residues. Germline CDR1 is SQVTM and CDR2 is ANQGSEA. The J segment lost 7 bases and the V segment lost 4 bases, leaving 8 bases of the junction unmatched. CDR3 region: CSVGGQGTGEQYF. The CDR3 region has the DNA TGCAGCGTTGGGGGACAGGGAACGGGAGAGCAGTACTTC.

The rearrangement links TRBV28 to TRBJ1-1, with D tentatively TRBD1 (6 bases). With 7 bases removed from V and 6 bases from J, the gap between germline ends came to 21 bases. The CDR3 spans 15 residues. CDR1 MDHEN and CDR2 SYDVKM come from the germline V gene. The CDR3 DNA reads TGTGCCAGCAAGGGCCCCCGGACAGCGGTGTCTGAAGCTTTCTTT. Translation gives CASKGPRTAVSEAFF.

The chain recombines TRBV18 with TRBJ1-5; D is uncertain. This CDR3 is built from 14 residues. The germline CDR1 and CDR2 sequences are KGHSH and LQKENI. Deletions cut 4 bases from V and 7 bases from J, with 14 bases between. DNA of the CDR3: TGTGCCAGCTCACTGGGTGAGGGTGGCCAGCCCCAGCATTTT. This translates into CASSLGEGGQPQHF.

This clone showed up just once. The CDR3 DNA follows: TGTGCCAGCAGACAGACAGGGCAGGGAGAGACCCAGTACTTC. This codes for CASRQTGQGETQYF. This chain links TRBV28 with TRBJ2-5; 7 nucleotides match TRBD1. The CDR3 consists of 14 residues. Trimming at V came to 6 bases and at J to 4 bases, leaving 8 bases not matched to a gene. CDR1 is MDHEN and CDR2 is SYDVKM in the germline V gene.

This clone was seen once. The V call is TRBV11-2, the J call TRBJ2-7; D is possibly TRBD2 (6 bases). This CDR3 has 15 residues. The V end was cut by 7 bases, the J end by 1 base, with 17 bases between. Per the germline V gene, CDR1 is SGHAT and CDR2 is FQNNGV. Here the CDR3 reads CASKWSRDLSYEQYF. CDR3 in DNA: TGTGCCAGCAAGTGGTCCAGGGACTTATCCTACGAGCAGTACTTC.

The chain uses TRBV7-6 and TRBJ2-7; weak D call: TRBD1 (5 bases). Germline CDR1 and CDR2: SGHVS and FNYEAQ. Trimming shortened V by 6 bases and J by 4 bases, and 7 bases separated the two germline ends. The CDR3 covers 11 residues. The CDR3 bases are TGTGCCAGCAGTACAGGATACGAGCAGTACTTC. Translated, it gives CASSTGYEQYF. Drawing the rest from reference TRBV7-6 and TRBJ2-7, the complete variable domain is GAGVSQSPRYKVTKRGQDVALRCDPISGHVSLYWYRQALGQGPEFLTYFNYEAQQDKSGLPNDRFSAERPEGSISTLTIQRTEQRDSAMYRCASSTGYEQYFGPGTRLTVT.

The genes are TRBV7-6 and TRBJ2-3; D not resolved. Trimming took 4 bases from V and 6 from J, leaving 17 bases between them. This CDR3 contains 15 residues. CDR1 is SGHVS and CDR2 is FNYEAQ in the germline V gene. The chain's CDR3 is CASSSVTSSSDTQYF. The DNA of the CDR3 is TGTGCCAGCAGCTCCGTAACTTCCTCTTCGGATACGCAGTATTTT.

The chain joins TRBV28 to TRBJ2-3; TRBD2 might be the D (5 bases). V was trimmed by 6 bases and J by 2 bases, leaving 15 bases between them. The CDR3 is 15 residues long. The germline V gene encodes CDR1 MDHEN and CDR2 SYDVKM. CDR3: CASRTPSSLTDTQYF. The CDR3 nucleotides read TGTGCCAGCAGGACTCCTAGCAGCCTCACAGATACGCAGTATTTT.